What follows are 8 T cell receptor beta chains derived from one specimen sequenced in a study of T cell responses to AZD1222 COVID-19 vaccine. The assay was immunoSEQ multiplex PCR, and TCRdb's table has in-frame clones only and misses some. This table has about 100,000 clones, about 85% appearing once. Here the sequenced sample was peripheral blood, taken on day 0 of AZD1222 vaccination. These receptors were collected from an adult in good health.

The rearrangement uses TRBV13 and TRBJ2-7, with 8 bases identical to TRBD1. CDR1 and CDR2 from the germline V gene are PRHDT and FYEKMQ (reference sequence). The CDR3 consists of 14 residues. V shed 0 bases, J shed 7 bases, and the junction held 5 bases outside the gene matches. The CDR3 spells CASSLGTGVREQYF. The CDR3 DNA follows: TGTGCCAGCAGCTTAGGGACAGGGGTGAGGGAGCAGTACTTC.

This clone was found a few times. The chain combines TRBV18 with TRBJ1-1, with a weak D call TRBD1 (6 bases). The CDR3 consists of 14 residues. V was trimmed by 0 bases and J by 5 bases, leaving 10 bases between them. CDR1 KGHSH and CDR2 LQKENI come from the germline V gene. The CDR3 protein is CASSPPGGRTEAFF. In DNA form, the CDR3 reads TGTGCCAGCTCACCACCGGGGGGGCGAACTGAAGCTTTCTTT.

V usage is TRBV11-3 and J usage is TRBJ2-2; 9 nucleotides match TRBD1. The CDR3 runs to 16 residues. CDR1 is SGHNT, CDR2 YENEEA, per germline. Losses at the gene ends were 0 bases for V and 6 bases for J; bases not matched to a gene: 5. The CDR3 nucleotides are TGTGCCAGCAGCTTAGATATTGGGACAGGGTCCGGGGAGCTGTTTTTT. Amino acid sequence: CASSLDIGTGSGELFF.

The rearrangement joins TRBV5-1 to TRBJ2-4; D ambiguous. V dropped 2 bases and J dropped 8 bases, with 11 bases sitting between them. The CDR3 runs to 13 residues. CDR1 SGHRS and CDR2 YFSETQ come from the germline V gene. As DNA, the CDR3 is TGCGCCAGCAGCTTAGTAGGGTGGGACATTCAGTACTTC. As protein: CASSLVGWDIQYF.

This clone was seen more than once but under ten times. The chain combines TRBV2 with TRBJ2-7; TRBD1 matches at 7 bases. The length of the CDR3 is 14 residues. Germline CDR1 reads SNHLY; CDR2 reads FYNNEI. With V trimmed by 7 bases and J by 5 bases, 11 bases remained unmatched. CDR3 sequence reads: CASKTEQGINEQYF. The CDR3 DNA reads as TGTGCCAGCAAGACTGAACAGGGGATCAACGAGCAGTACTTC.

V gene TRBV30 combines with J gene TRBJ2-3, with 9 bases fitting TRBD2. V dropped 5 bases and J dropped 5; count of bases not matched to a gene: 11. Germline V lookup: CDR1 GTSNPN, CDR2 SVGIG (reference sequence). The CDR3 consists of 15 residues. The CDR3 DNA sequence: TGTGCCTGGGACGCTCGCGGGAGGGTCGGAGATACGCAGTATTTT. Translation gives CAWDARGRVGDTQYF.

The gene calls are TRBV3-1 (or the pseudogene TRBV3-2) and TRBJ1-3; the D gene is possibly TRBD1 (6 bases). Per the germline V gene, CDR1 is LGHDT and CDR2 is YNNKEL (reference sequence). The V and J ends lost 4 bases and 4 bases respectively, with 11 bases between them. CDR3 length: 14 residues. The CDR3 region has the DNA TGTGCCAGCAGCCCCGGGGGGCCAGGAAACACCATATATTTT. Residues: CASSPGGPGNTIYF.

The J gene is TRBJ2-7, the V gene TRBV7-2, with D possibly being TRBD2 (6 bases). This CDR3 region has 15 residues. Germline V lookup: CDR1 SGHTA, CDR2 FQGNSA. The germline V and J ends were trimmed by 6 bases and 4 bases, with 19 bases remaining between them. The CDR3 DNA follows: TGTGCCAGCAGGGGGAGGCTCATTGGGGTTTACGAGCAGTACTTC. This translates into CASRGRLIGVYEQYF. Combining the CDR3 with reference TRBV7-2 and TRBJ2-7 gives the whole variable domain GAGVSQSPSNKVTEKGKDVELRCDPISGHTALYWYRQSLGQGLEFLIYFQGNSAPDKSGLPSDRFSAERTGGSVSTLTIQRTQQEDSAVYLCASRGRLIGVYEQYFGPGTRLTVT.